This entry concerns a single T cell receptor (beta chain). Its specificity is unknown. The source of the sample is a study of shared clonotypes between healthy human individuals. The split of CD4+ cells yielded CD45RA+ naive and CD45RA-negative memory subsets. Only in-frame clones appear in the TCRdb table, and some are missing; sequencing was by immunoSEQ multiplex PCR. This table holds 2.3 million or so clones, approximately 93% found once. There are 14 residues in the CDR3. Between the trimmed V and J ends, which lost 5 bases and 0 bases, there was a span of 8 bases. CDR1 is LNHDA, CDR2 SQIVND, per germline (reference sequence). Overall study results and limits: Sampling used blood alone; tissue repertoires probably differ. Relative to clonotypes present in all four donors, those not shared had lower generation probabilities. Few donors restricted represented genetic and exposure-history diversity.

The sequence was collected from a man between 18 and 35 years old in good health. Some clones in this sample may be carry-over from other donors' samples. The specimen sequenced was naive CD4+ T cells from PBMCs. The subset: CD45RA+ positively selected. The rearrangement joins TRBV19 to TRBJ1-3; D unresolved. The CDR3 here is CASSASASGNTIYF. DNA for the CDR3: TGTGCCAGTAGTGCATCGGCCTCTGGAAACACCATATATTTT.